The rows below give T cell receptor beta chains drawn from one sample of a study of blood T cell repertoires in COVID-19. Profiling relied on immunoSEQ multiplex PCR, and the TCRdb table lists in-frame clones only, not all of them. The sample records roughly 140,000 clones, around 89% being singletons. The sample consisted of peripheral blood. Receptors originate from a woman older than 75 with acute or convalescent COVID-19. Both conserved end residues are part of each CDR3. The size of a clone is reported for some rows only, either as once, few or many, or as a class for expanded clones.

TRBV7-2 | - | CASSFPRTGDLHF
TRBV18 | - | CASSLQLAKNIQYF
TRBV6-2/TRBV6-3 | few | CASSWDRGRPDQPQHF
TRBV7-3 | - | CASSQERSTEAFF
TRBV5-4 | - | CASSPTSGGPDTQYF
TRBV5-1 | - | CASSYPGTNTEAFF
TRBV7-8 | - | CASSLEGTGAYYGYTF
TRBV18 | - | CASSPPSPTSYANTEAFF
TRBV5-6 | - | CASSPGGPYGYTF
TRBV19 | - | CASSQGAGTEAFF
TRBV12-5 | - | CASGLVLGQARSGNTIYF
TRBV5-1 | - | CASSLDQILNTEAFF
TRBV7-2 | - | CASTFFRGHINSPLHF
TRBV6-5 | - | CASSYYRHTGELFF
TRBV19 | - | CASRGQGPQPQHF
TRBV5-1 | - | CASSSGQGQMNTEAFF
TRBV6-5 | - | CASSYLQFYGYTF
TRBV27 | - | CASPSDRVYEQYF
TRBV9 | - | CASSPGQALGYTF
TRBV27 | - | CASRTVGRTYEQYF
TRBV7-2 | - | CASSPRGRGLYGYTF
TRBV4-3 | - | CASSQEGAHSGNTIYF
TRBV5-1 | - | CASSSDRGQLEETQYF
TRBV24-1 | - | CATSAWGDRYATNEKLFF
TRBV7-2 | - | CASSLRENYGYTF
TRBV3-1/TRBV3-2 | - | CASTSWEGNYGYTF
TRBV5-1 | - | CASSLGTEYGYTF
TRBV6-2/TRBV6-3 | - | CASSPAGVNYGYTF
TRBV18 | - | CASSQQGAGQPQHF
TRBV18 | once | CASSPGGRSYYNEQFF